Each of the 9 T cell receptor beta chains below was sequenced from the same sample in a study of shared clonotypes between healthy human individuals. The method was immunoSEQ multiplex PCR; TCRdb's version includes in-frame clones alone and lacks a portion of them. This sample has some 2,500,000 clones; roughly 90% occur once, and the top ten carry about 0.36%. The specimen sequenced was naive CD4+ T cells from PBMCs. Subset of the sample: CD45RA+ positively selected. The source is a man aged 18-30 years in good health. Some clones in this sample may be carry-over from other donors' samples.

This clone came up once. V gene TRBV6-5 combines with J gene TRBJ2-5; D perhaps matches TRBD1 (6 bases). The CDR3 has 13 residues. Trimming removed 0 bases from V and 14 bases from J, with 16 bases in between. Germline V gene sequence: CDR1 MNHEY, CDR2 SVGAGI. CDR3 DNA sequence: TGTGCCAGCAGTTACTCAATTCTGGGACAACCCTACTTC. Translated, it gives CASSYSILGQPYF.

To note about this clone: One end of the junction does not line up with germline, which may come from a read error. This chain links TRBV20-1 with TRBJ1-4; D unclear. CDR1 is DFQATT, CDR2 SNEGSKA, per germline (reference sequence). The CDR3 spans 11 residues. This chain's CDR3 is CSAGEFEKLFF. For the CDR3, the DNA is TGCAGTGCTGGAGAGTTTGAAAAACTGTTTTTT.

In regard to this clone: A junction end diverges from the germline sequence, so it may reflect a read error. J is TRBJ2-7 and V is TRBV18, with D perhaps matching TRBD2 (5 bases). The germline gives CDR1 KGHSH, CDR2 LQKENI. This CDR3 region has 13 residues. The CDR3 DNA reads as TGTGCCAGCTCACTCTCTAGCTCCAACGAGCAGTACTTC. This sequence encodes CASSLSSSNEQYF.

The chain couples TRBV27 to TRBJ1-1, with a weak D call TRBD1 (6 bases). The V end lost 7 bases, the J end lost 1 base, and 22 bases lay between the germline ends. CDR1 MNHEY and CDR2 SMNVEV come from the germline V gene (reference sequence). The CDR3 covers 17 residues. In DNA form, the CDR3 reads TGTGCCAGCACCTACAGAAGCTTTGGGGGGCGGAACACTGAAGCTTTCTTT. It is translated as CASTYRSFGGRNTEAFF.

The chain is built from TRBV7-2 and TRBJ1-3, with no clear D. The CDR3 has 16 amino acids. CDR1 SGHTA and CDR2 FQGNSA come from the germline V gene. With 5 bases removed from V and 0 bases from J, the gap between germline ends came to 14 bases. As DNA, the CDR3 is TGTGCCAGCAGCGCCACAGTGGACTACTCTGGAAACACCATATATTTT. It specifies CASSATVDYSGNTIYF.

The V call is TRBV2, the J call TRBJ1-1, with unresolved D. This CDR3 comprises 14 residues. Trimming removed 8 bases from V and 0 bases from J, with 13 bases in between. In germline, CDR1 is SNHLY, CDR2 FYNNEI. The CDR3 reads CASPQTSLNTEAFF. DNA of the CDR3: TGTGCCAGCCCCCAGACCTCTTTGAACACTGAAGCTTTCTTT.

The genes are TRBV5-1 and TRBJ2-5; 10 nucleotides line up with TRBD2. Germline CDR1 and CDR2: SGHRS and YFSETQ. With 7 bases clipped from V and 4 bases from J, the junction kept 4 bases outside the gene matches. CDR3 length: 13 residues. The CDR3 here is CASRRTSGETQYF. DNA for the CDR3: TGCGCCAGCCGCCGGACTAGCGGAGAGACCCAGTACTTC.

The chain employs TRBV5-1 and TRBJ2-1, with 11 bases fitting TRBD2. This CDR3 spans 14 amino acids. Germline trimming cut 4 bases from V and 7 bases from J; bases unmatched to any gene: 4. Per germline, CDR1 SGHRS and CDR2 YFSETQ. The CDR3 protein is CASSITSGGNEQFF. Written as DNA, the CDR3 is TGCGCCAGCAGCATTACTAGCGGGGGAAATGAGCAGTTCTTC.

This chain joins TRBV5-1 and TRBJ2-5; possible D gene TRBD1, 6 bases. The germline gives CDR1 SGHRS, CDR2 YFSETQ. V was cut by 0 bases and J by 1 base, with 13 bases left in between. This CDR3 is 16 amino acids long. This chain's CDR3 is CASSLAPGHFQETQYF. The CDR3 DNA sequence: TGCGCCAGCAGCTTGGCACCGGGACACTTCCAAGAGACCCAGTACTTC.